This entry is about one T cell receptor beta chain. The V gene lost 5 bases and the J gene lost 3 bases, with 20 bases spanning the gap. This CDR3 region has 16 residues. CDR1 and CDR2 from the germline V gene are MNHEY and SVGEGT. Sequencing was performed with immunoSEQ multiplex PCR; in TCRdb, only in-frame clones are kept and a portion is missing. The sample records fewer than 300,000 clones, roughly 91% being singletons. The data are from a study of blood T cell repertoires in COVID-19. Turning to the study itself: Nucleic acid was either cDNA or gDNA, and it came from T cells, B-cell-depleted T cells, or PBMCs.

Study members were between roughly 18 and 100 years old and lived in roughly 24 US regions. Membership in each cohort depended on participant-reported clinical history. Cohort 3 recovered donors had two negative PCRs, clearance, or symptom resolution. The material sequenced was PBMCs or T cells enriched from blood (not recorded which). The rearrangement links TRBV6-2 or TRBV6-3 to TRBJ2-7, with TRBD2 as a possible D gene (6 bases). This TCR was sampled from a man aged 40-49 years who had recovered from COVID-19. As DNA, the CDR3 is TGTGCCAGCAGTGACCCGGGACTCACGAATTTCTACGAGCAGTACTTC. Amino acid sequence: CASSDPGLTNFYEQYF.